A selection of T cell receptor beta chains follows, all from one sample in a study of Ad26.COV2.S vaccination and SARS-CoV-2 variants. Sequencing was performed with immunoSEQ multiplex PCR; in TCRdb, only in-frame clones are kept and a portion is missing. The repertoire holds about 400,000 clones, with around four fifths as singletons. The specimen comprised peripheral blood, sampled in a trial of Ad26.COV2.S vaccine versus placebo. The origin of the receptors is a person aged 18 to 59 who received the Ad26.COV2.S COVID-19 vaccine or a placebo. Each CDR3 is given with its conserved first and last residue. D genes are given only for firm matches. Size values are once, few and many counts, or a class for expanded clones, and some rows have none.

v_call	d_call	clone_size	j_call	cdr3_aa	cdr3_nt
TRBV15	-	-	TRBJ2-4	CATSPGGRAKNIQYF	TGTGCCACCAGCCCAGGGGGGCGGGCCAAAAACATTCAGTACTTC
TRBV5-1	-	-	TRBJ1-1	CASSLGWGGSTEAFF	TGCGCCAGCAGCTTGGGGTGGGGTGGTAGCACTGAAGCTTTCTTT
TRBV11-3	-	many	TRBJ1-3	CASSSLPGNTIYF	TGTGCCAGTAGTTCACTACCTGGAAACACCATATATTTT
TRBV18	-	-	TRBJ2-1	CASSEGQYNEQFF	TGTGCCAGCTCGGAAGGACAGTACAATGAGCAGTTCTTC
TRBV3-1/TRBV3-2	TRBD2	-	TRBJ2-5	CASSLTSGGEETQYF	TGTGCCAGCAGCCTCACTAGCGGGGGGGAAGAGACCCAGTACTTC
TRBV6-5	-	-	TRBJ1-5	CASGVSQPQHF	TGTGCCAGCGGCGTCTCTCAGCCCCAGCATTTT
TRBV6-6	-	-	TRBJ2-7	CASRPEGSYEQYF	TGTGCCAGTAGGCCAGAGGGCTCCTACGAGCAGTACTTC
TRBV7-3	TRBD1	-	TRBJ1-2	CASSLLGQDFGYTF	TGTGCCAGCAGCTTATTAGGACAGGACTTTGGCTACACCTTC
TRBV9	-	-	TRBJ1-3	CASSAGTGSGNTIYF	TGTGCCAGCAGCGCCGGGACGGGCTCTGGAAACACCATATATTTT
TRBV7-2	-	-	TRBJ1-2	CASSLGGANYGYTF	TGTGCCAGCAGCTTGGGGGGGGCCAACTATGGCTACACCTTC
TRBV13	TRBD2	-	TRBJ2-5	CASSLRTSGTVGTQYF	TGTGCCAGCAGCTTGAGGACTAGCGGGACTGTGGGGACCCAGTACTTC
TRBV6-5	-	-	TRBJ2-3	CASRGSTDTQYF	TGTGCCAGCAGAGGAAGCACAGATACGCAGTATTTT
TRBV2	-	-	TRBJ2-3	CASSEAGDTQYF	TGTGCCAGCAGTGAGGCCGGGGATACGCAGTATTTT
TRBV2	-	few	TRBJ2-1	CASSEGGNEQFF	TGTGCCAGCAGTGAAGGAGGGAATGAGCAGTTCTTC
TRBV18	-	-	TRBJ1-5	CASSPSVARGQPQHF	TGTGCCAGCTCACCCTCGGTTGCCAGGGGTCAGCCCCAGCATTTT
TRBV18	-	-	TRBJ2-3	CASSPAPGVGSPDTQYF	TGTGCCAGCTCACCCGCGCCAGGGGTGGGGTCGCCAGATACGCAGTATTTT
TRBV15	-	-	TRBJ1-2	CATSRLQGINYGYTF	TGTGCCACCAGCAGACTTCAGGGCATTAACTATGGCTACACCTTC
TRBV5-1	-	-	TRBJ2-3	CASSLGASTDTQYF	TGCGCCAGCAGCTTGGGGGCTAGCACAGATACGCAGTATTTT
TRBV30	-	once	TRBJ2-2	CAWSPGYGELFF	TGTGCCTGGTCTCCCGGGTACGGGGAGCTGTTTTTT
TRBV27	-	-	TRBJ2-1	CASSVLGDPQPFF	TGTGCCAGCAGTGTCCTAGGGGACCCGCAGCCGTTCTTC
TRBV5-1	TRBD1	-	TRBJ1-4	CASSLGQGDEKLFF	TGCGCCAGCAGCTTGGGACAGGGGGATGAAAAACTGTTTTTT